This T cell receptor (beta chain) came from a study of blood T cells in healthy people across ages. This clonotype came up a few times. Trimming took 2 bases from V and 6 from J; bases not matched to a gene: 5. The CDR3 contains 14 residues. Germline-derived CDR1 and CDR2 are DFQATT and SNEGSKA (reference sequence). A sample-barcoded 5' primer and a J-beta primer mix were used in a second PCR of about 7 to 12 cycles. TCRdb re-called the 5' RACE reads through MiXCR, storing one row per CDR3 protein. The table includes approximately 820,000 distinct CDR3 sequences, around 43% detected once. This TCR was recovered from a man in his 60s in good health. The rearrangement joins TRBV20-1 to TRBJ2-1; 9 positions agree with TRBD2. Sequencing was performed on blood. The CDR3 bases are TGCAGTGCTAGACAAGCGGGGGGCCCCAATGAGCAGTTCTTC. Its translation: CSARQAGGPNEQFF.